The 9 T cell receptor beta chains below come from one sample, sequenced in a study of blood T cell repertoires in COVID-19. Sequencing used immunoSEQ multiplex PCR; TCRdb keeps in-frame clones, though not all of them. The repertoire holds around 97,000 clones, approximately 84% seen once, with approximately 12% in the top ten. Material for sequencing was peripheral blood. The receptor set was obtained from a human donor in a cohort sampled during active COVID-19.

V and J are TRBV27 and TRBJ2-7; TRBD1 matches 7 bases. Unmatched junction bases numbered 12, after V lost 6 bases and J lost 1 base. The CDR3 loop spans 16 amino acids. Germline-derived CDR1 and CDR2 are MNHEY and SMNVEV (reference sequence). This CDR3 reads CASRLLMPGQSYEQYF. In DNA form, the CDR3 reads TGTGCCAGCAGACTCCTAATGCCGGGACAGTCCTACGAGCAGTACTTC.

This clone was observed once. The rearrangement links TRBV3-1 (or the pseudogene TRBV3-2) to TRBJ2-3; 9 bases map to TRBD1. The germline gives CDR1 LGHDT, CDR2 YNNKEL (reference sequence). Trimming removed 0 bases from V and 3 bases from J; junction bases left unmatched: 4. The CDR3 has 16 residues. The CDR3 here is CASSQELTGGTDTQYF. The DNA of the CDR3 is TGTGCCAGCAGCCAAGAATTGACAGGGGGTACAGATACGCAGTATTTT.

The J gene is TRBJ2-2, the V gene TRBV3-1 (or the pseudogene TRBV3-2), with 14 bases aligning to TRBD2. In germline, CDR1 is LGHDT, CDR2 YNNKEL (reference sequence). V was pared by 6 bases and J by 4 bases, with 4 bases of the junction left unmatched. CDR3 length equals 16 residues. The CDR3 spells CASRIGTSGGTGELFF. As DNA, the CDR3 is TGTGCCAGCAGGATCGGGACTAGCGGGGGCACCGGGGAGCTGTTTTTT.

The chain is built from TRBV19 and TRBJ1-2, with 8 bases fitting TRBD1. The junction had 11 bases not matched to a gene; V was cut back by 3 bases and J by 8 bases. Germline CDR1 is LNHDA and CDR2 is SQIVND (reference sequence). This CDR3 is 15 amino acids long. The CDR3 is CASSMTQGARRGYTF. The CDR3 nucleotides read TGTGCCAGTAGTATGACGCAGGGGGCTCGTCGGGGCTACACCTTC. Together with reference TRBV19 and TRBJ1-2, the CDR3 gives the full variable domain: DGGITQSPKYLFRKEGQNVTLSCEQNLNHDAMYWYRQDPGQGLRLIYYSQIVNDFQKGDIAEGYSVSREKKESFPLTVTSAQKNPTAFYLCASSMTQGARRGYTFGSGTRLTVV.

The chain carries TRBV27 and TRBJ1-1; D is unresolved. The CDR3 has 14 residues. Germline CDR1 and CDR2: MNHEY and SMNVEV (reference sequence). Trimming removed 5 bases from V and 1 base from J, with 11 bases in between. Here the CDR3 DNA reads TGTGCCAGCAGTCCCCCGGGGTGGAACACTGAAGCTTTCTTT. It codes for CASSPPGWNTEAFF.

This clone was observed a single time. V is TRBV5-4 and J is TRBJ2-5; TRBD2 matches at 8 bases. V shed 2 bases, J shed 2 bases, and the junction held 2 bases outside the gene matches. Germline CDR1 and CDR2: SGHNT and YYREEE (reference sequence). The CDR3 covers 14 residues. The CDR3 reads CASSFGRGQETQYF. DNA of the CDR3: TGTGCCAGCAGCTTCGGGAGGGGGCAAGAGACCCAGTACTTC.

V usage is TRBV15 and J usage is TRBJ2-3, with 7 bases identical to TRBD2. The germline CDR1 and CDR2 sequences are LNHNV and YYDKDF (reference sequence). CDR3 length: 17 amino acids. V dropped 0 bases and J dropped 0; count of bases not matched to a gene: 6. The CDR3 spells CATSRDRLRGSTDTQYF. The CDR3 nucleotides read TGTGCCACCAGCAGAGATCGCTTGCGGGGGAGCACAGATACGCAGTATTTT. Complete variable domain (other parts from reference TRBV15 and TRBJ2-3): DAMVIQNPRYQVTQFGKPVTLSCSQTLNHNVMYWYQQKSSQAPKLLFHYYDKDFNNEADTPDNFQSRRPNTSFCFLDIRSPGLGDTAMYLCATSRDRLRGSTDTQYFGPGTRLTVL.

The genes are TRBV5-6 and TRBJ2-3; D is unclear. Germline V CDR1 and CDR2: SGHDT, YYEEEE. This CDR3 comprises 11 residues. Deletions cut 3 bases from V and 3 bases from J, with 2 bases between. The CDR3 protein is CASSSTDTQYF. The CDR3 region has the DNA TGTGCCAGCAGCTCTACAGATACGCAGTATTTT.

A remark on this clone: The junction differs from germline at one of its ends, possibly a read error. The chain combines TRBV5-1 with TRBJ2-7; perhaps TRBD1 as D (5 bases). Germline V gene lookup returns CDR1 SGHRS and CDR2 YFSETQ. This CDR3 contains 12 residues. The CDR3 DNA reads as TGCGCCAGCAGCTTGGCAGGGCCACAATGGAACTTC. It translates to CASSLAGPQWNF.